The present TCR beta chain was sequenced within a study of cytomegalovirus exposure and HLA in healthy donors. A multiplex PCR was run with 60 Vbeta primers and 13 Jbeta primers. Libraries were prepared by immunoSEQ multiplex PCR; TCRdb keeps only in-frame clonotypes and omits some of them. This table holds fewer than 200,000 clones, roughly 70% found once. The source of this sequence is a girl aged 5 to 17 in good health and CMV-seronegative. Sequenced input: PBMCs.

The CDR3 is CASSQPTGAGETQYF. CDR3 coding DNA: TGCGCCAGCAGCCAACCGACAGGGGCCGGCGAGACCCAGTACTTC. The V and J genes are TRBV4-1 and TRBJ2-5; 8 bases match TRBD1. The V segment lost 2 bases and the J segment 5 bases; nucleotides outside the gene matches: 7. The CDR3 has 15 amino acids. Germline lookup yields CDR1 MGHRA and CDR2 YSYEKL.